These 22 T cell receptor beta chains originate from one sample sequenced in a study of tumor-infiltrating lymphocytes in primary liver carcinoma. The tissue used was unsorted bulk material of roughly 17-34 mg. RNA and DNA were co-extracted from it with the AllPrep DNA/RNA mini kit. The authors made TCR beta cDNA from approximately 490 ng total RNA with a constant-region primer. Modified slightly, ARM-PCR produced TCR beta libraries over three nested multiplex PCR rounds. Researchers ran the first two PCR rounds for about 11 cycles each with TRBV1-TRBV30 forward primers and a C-beta reverse primer. TCRdb reprocessed the multiplex PCR reads via MiXCR and lists one record per CDR3 protein. The sample has 30,000 to 40,000 distinct CDR3 sequences; roughly 80% are singletons. The sequencing input was liver tumor tissue from sampling region 4. The subset here: tumor region T4, right-lateral pole. Every receptor here comes from a man in his forties with primary liver carcinoma and hepatitis B virus infection.

This chain uses TRBV12-3 or TRBV12-4 with TRBJ2-6; D not certain. V was cut by 4 bases and J by 0 bases, with 25 bases left in between. The length of the CDR3 is 21 residues. The CDR3 DNA reads TGTGCCAGCAGTTGGACCCGACCAGTCTCCGGTCGGGCCTCTGGGGCCAACGTCCTGACTTTC. Translating it yields CASSWTRPVSGRASGANVLTF.

The rearrangement joins TRBV28 to TRBJ2-1; D might be TRBD2 (6 bases). Germline CDR1 MDHEN, CDR2 SYDVKM. Trimming took 6 bases from V and 7 from J, leaving 16 bases between them. The CDR3 is made up of 14 amino acids. The CDR3 loop reads CASSAVTRVNEQFF. The CDR3 DNA follows: TGTGCCAGCAGCGCCGTGACTAGGGTAAATGAGCAGTTCTTC.

The V and J genes are TRBV29-1 and TRBJ2-5, with TRBD1 as a possible D gene (5 bases). Trimming pared 0 bases from V and 5 bases from J, leaving 13 bases between. CDR1 is SQVTM and CDR2 is ANQGSEA in the germline V gene. The CDR3 loop spans 14 amino acids. This CDR3 is CSVEDAGQGETQYF. As DNA, the CDR3 is TGCAGCGTTGAAGATGCCGGACAAGGCGAGACCCAGTACTTC.

Points on this clonotype: One end of the junction is discordant with germline, which a read error may explain. The chain joins TRBV11-2 to TRBJ2-3; 9 bases align to TRBD2. Germline CDR1 reads SGHAT; CDR2 reads FQNNGV. This CDR3 is 18 amino acids long. In nucleotides, the CDR3 is TGTGCCAGCAGCGAGGCCCCTCAGAGACTAGCGGTCACAGTTACGCACTATTTT. Translating gives CASSEAPQRLAVTVTHYF.

This clonotype was seen ten or more times. The junction does not match germline at one end; this may be a read error. J is TRBJ2-7 and V is TRBV4-2; 11 bases are shared with TRBD2. Germline V gene data show CDR1 as LGHNA and CDR2 as YNFKEQ. This CDR3 spans 15 amino acids. The CDR3: CASSQGSGRDNELYF. The CDR3, as DNA: TGTGCCAGCAGCCAAGGTAGCGGGAGGGACAACGAGCTGTACTTC.

With regard to this clonotype: No conserved phenylalanine or tryptophan is present at the end of the CDR3, so a read error is the likely explanation. The chain joins TRBV5-1 to TRBJ2-7; no clear D. V was trimmed by 0 bases and J by 0 bases, leaving 10 bases between them. The germline V gene has CDR1 SGHRS and CDR2 YFSETQ. The CDR3 runs to 15 residues. As DNA, the CDR3 is TGCGCCAGCAGCTTGGGTCGGATGAGCTCCTACGAGCAGTACTCA. Protein sequence: CASSLGRMSSYEQYS.

In regard to this clonotype: Lacking the conserved final phenylalanine or tryptophan, this CDR3 likely reflects a read error. The CDR3 loop reads CASTRGTAINQPQYR. The CDR3 DNA follows: TGTGCCAGCACGCGGGGCACCGCAATAAATCAGCCCCAGTATCGT. V is TRBV12-3 or TRBV12-4 and J is TRBJ1-5; TRBD2 is a possible D gene (6 bases). The J call may be faulty, since TRBJ2-3 better matches the DNA end. CDR3 size: 15 residues.

A remark on this clonotype: One base away lies a much larger clone, so this may be a sequencing read error. The chain recombines TRBV7-3 with TRBJ2-3; no definite D call. CDR1 and CDR2 (germline): SGHTA, FQGTGA. Trimming cost V 9 bases and J 4 bases, with 14 bases left between them. CDR3 size: 13 residues. CDR3 sequence (DNA): TGTGCCAGGAGCCCGACACCCTCAGATACGCAGTATTTT. This codes for CARSPTPSDTQYF.

As for this clonotype: The junction departs from the called germline gene at one end, perhaps through a read error. The CDR3 DNA reads as TGTGTCAGCAGTCCGAGGGGGTCGGTCGGTTATGACTACACCTTC. Protein: CVSSPRGSVGYDYTF. The chain uses TRBV12-3 or TRBV12-4 and TRBJ1-2; maybe TRBD1 (6 bases). The CDR3 spans 15 residues.

This clonotype is classed as large. The V and J genes are TRBV11-2 and TRBJ2-4; D uncertain. The CDR3 extends over 15 amino acids. Germline V gene sequence: CDR1 SGHAT, CDR2 FQNNGV. V lost 7 bases, J lost 0 bases, and 13 bases lay in between. The CDR3, as DNA: TGTGCCAGCACCACTTCGGCGGTAGCCAAAAACATTCAGTACTTC. Protein product: CASTTSAVAKNIQYF.

This clonotype occurred many times. Just one base apart from a much larger clone, this may be a read error. The chain links TRBV5-5 to TRBJ2-1; TRBD1 aligns across 8 bases. The germline V gene encodes CDR1 SGHKS and CDR2 YYEKEE (reference sequence). The CDR3 is made up of 14 amino acids. CDR3 DNA sequence: TGTGCCAGCAGCCCCGGGACAGGCTACGATGAGCAGTTCTTC. Encoded protein: CASSPGTGYDEQFF.

As regards this clonotype: Because it lacks the conserved phenylalanine or tryptophan at the end, this CDR3 is likely a read error. The rearrangement uses TRBV5-1 and TRBJ2-5; 13 nucleotides line up with TRBD2. The CDR3 covers 17 residues. CDR1 is SGHRS and CDR2 is YFSETQ in the germline V gene. CDR3 sequence reads: CASSSGGLAGAAETQYL. CDR3 in DNA: TGCGCGAGCAGCAGCGGCGGACTAGCGGGAGCCGCAGAGACCCAGTACTTA.

Concerning this clonotype: The junction does not match germline at one end; this may be a read error. The V call is TRBV25-1, the J call TRBJ2-1, with TRBD2 matching over 7 bases. The CDR3 has 14 residues. CDR1 is MGHDK, CDR2 SYGVNS, per germline. The CDR3 is CTSTTGGSYNEQFF. The CDR3 DNA reads as TGTACCAGTACAACGGGAGGCTCCTACAATGAGCAGTTCTTC. Full variable domain (missing parts from reference TRBV25-1 and TRBJ2-1): EADIYQTPRYLVIGTGKKITLECSQTMGHDKMYWYQQDPGMELHLIHYSYGVNSTEKGDLSSESTVSRIRTEHFPLTLESARPSHTSQYLCTSTTGGSYNEQFFGPGTRLTVL.

Concerning this clonotype: One junction end disagrees with the germline gene, perhaps due to a read error. The J gene is TRBJ2-6, the V gene TRBV11-2; TRBD1 aligns across 8 bases. CDR1 and CDR2 from the germline V gene are SGHAT and FQNNGV. This CDR3 comprises 21 residues. This chain's CDR3 is CASSMGGDRGISLSGANILTF. In nucleotides, the CDR3 is TGTGCCAGCAGTATGGGAGGAGACAGGGGCATTTCCCTCTCTGGGGCCAACATCCTGACTTTC.

The chain recombines TRBV7-9 with TRBJ1-3, with no clear D. The CDR3 length is 16 residues. With 5 bases removed from V and 6 bases from J, the gap between germline ends came to 20 bases. CDR1 is SEHNR, CDR2 FQNEAQ, per germline (reference sequence). The CDR3 loop reads CASSPASGVSENTIYF. As DNA, the CDR3 is TGTGCCAGCAGCCCAGCCTCCGGGGTGAGTGAAAACACCATATATTTT.

The table lists this clonotype with a count of one. One end of the junction is discordant with germline, which a read error may explain. V is TRBV2 and J is TRBJ1-5; 9 positions match TRBD1. The CDR3 has 15 residues. Germline lookup yields CDR1 SNHLY and CDR2 FYNNEI. This CDR3 is CASSGDRASNKPQHF. In DNA form, the CDR3 reads TGTGCCAGCAGTGGGGACAGGGCGAGCAATAAGCCCCAGCATTTT.

The chain uses TRBV4-3 and TRBJ2-2, with D unresolved. CDR3 length: 14 amino acids. CDR1 and CDR2 from the germline V gene are LGHNA and YSLEER. The V end was cut by 0 bases, the J end by 7 bases, with 9 bases between. This chain's CDR3 is CASSQDKAVGELFF. CDR3 DNA: TGCGCCAGCAGCCAAGATAAGGCCGTCGGGGAGCTGTTTTTT.

In regard to this clonotype: The junction and the germline gene differ at one end; a read error may be behind it. The rearrangement links TRBV11-1 to TRBJ2-3; weak D call: TRBD2 (5 bases). Germline V gives CDR1 SGHAT, CDR2 FQDESV (reference sequence). CDR3 length: 15 amino acids. CDR3 DNA: TGTGGCAGCAGTTTGACGAGGGAGAGCACAGATACACAGTATTTT. It translates to CGSSLTRESTDTQYF. The full variable domain, its missing parts supplied by reference TRBV11-1 and TRBJ2-3, is EAEVAQSPRYKITEKSQAVAFWCDPISGHATLYWYRQILGQGPELLVQFQDESVVDDSQLPKDRFSAERLKGVDSTLKIQPAELGDSAMYLCGSSLTRESTDTQYFGPGTRLTVL.

There are a few counts of this clonotype. A junction end diverges from the germline sequence, so it may reflect a read error. The chain employs TRBV6-1 and TRBJ2-3; D is undetermined. CDR1 is MNHNS and CDR2 is SASEGT in the germline V gene. The CDR3 runs 12 residues. The CDR3 DNA follows: TGTGCCAGCAAGCCCGTCACAGCTACGCAGTATTTT. Protein: CASKPVTATQYF.

Points on this clonotype: Since a much larger clone is just one base distant, this may be a read error. This rearrangement joins TRBV28 to TRBJ1-4; D is undetermined. From germline, CDR1 is MDHEN and CDR2 SYDVKM. This CDR3 has 15 residues. CDR3 coding DNA: TGTGCCAGCAGTTCTCGGAGTGGGAGTAATGGAAAACTGTTTTTT. It yields the protein CASSSRSGSNGKLFF.

In its sample, this clonotype ranks as medium-sized. The chain has TRBV6-2 or TRBV6-3 and TRBJ2-3; TRBD2 matches at 12 bases. The CDR3 is made up of 16 amino acids. Germline V gene lookup returns CDR1 MNHEY and CDR2 SVGEGT. The trim removed 2 bases at V and 3 bases at J, leaving 3 bases unmatched. Written as DNA, the CDR3 is TGTGCCAGCAGTTACCTAGCGGGAGGGCCGACAGATACGCAGTATTTT. This translates into CASSYLAGGPTDTQYF.

The gene calls are TRBV10-3 and TRBJ1-5; a weak D match, TRBD1 (6 bases). CDR1 and CDR2 from the germline V gene are ENHRY and SYGVKD. V lost 5 bases to trimming and J lost 9 bases, with 14 bases between them. The CDR3 loop spans 13 amino acids. The CDR3 bases are TGTGCCATCAGTCCCAACAGGGACGGGCCCCAGCATTTT. Amino acids: CAISPNRDGPQHF.